The 7 T cell receptor beta chains listed next were all sequenced from one sample in a study of T cell responses to AZD1222 COVID-19 vaccine. Data came from immunoSEQ multiplex PCR; TCRdb stores just in-frame clones and leaves some out. The sample holds about 160,000 clones; just under 95% are singletons and the top ten take 0.7% to 0.9%. The sequences come from peripheral blood, collected on day 0 of AZD1222 vaccination. The receptor source for this set is an adult in good health.

This clone was seen only a few times. The genes are TRBV2 and TRBJ1-1; D remains unclear. V was pared by 3 bases and J by 2 bases, with 13 bases between. Germline values: CDR1 SNHLY, CDR2 FYNNEI. The CDR3 spans 15 residues. The CDR3, as DNA: TGTGCCAGCAGTGACAGCCCGACACTAAACACTGAAGCTTTCTTT. The encoded protein is CASSDSPTLNTEAFF.

The V and J genes are TRBV6-1 and TRBJ1-1; D is undetermined. The germline V gene encodes CDR1 MNHNS and CDR2 SASEGT. The CDR3 is made up of 15 amino acids. V gave up 2 bases and J gave up 3 bases, with 13 bases separating them. CDR3 nucleotides: TGTGCCAGCAGTGAATTTTTGGGGTCCGACACTGAAGCTTTCTTT. Translated, it gives CASSEFLGSDTEAFF.

As to this clone: A junction end diverges from the germline sequence, so it may reflect a read error. The J gene is TRBJ1-2, the V gene TRBV6-1; the D gene is possibly TRBD1 (5 bases). This CDR3 is built from 15 residues. The germline V gene encodes CDR1 MNHNS and CDR2 SASEGT. Written as DNA, the CDR3 is TGTGCCAGCAGGGAAGGGGACGGAGGATACTATGGCTACACCTTC. It encodes CASREGDGGYYGYTF.

The chain carries TRBV5-5 and TRBJ1-3; perhaps TRBD1 as D (5 bases). The CDR3 runs to 16 residues. Germline CDR1 reads SGHKS; CDR2 reads YYEKEE (reference sequence). V lost 4 bases and J 8 bases, leaving 22 bases between the germline ends. In DNA, the CDR3 is TGTGCCAGCAGCCCCGGTCCTGCAGGGTACGGTGACACCATATATTTT. Protein sequence: CASSPGPAGYGDTIYF.

As DNA, the CDR3 is TGTGCCAGCAGTCCCCGAGTTCGCCAGCCCCAGCATTTT. Translated: CASSPRVRQPQHF. V gene TRBV12-3 or TRBV12-4 combines with J gene TRBJ1-5; D remains unclear. V lost 5 bases to trimming and J lost 7 bases, with 12 bases between them. The CDR3 has 13 residues.

The V call is TRBV6-4, the J call TRBJ2-2; D uncertain. Per germline, CDR1 MRHNA and CDR2 SNTAGT. V was trimmed by 7 bases and J by 1 base, leaving 22 bases between them. The CDR3 covers 18 residues. The CDR3 is CASKGGHGGKWNTGELFF. The CDR3 nucleotides are TGTGCCAGCAAGGGTGGTCATGGCGGAAAATGGAACACCGGGGAGCTGTTTTTT.

In the case of this clone: This specimen includes other DNA sequences encoding the same CDR3. The chain has TRBV18 and TRBJ1-5, with 9 bases lining up with TRBD1. Germline V gives CDR1 KGHSH, CDR2 LQKENI. This CDR3 contains 14 residues. V lost 3 bases and J lost 4; bases outside the gene matches: 1. CDR3 amino acids: CASSPGQGNQPQHF. DNA of the CDR3: TGTGCCAGCTCACCGGGACAGGGTAATCAGCCCCAGCATTTT.